The rows below give T cell receptor beta chains drawn from one sample of a study of OX40 agonist ivuxolimab in advanced cancers. TCRdb keeps only in-frame clones here, not all; method: immunoSEQ multiplex PCR. In the table there are about 82,000 clones, 80% to 95% of which are singletons. The sequencing used CD4+ or CD8+ T cells sorted from blood, collected in a trial of the OX40 agonist ivuxolimab. The receptors were gathered from an adult with an advanced solid tumor such as melanoma, head and neck, liver or kidney cancer. The conserved cysteine and the conserved F or W are not part of the CDR3 here.

V	J	CDR3
TRBV5-4	TRBJ1-1	ASSPGTGVTEAF
TRBV27	TRBJ1-5	ASSSAGQPQH
TRBV14	TRBJ1-1	ASSPPATEAF
TRBV7-9	TRBJ2-5	ASSLVATGRETQY
TRBV4-2	TRBJ2-1	ASSQPQVEQF
TRBV4-2	TRBJ1-1	ASSPDGQGYTEAF
TRBV5-5	TRBJ1-2	ASSSPAAGGYGYT
TRBV28	TRBJ1-3	ASGDRAGNTIY
TRBV19	TRBJ2-7	ASTPGAGGSYEQY
TRBV7-9	TRBJ2-5	ASSSPTSGQETQY
TRBV4-2	TRBJ2-1	ASSQPGDGTSGGDSYNEQF
TRBV6-7	TRBJ2-2	ASTNEGTDLNTGELF
TRBV9	TRBJ1-2	ASSPGGGITYT
TRBV9	TRBJ2-1	ASSQGISSYNEQF
TRBV10-3	TRBJ2-7	AISDRSGTGNEQY
TRBV27	TRBJ2-1	ASSLLGEQF
TRBV18	TRBJ1-3	ASSRSVQRVSGNTIY
TRBV15	TRBJ2-7	ATSPMGLDSYEQY
TRBV7-2	.	ASSRDRFPNYEQY
TRBV5-1	TRBJ2-7	ASSLLGGSYEQY
TRBV10-3	TRBJ1-1	AISDHSFSMNTEAF
TRBV6-5	TRBJ1-3	ASSYGALASGNTIY
TRBV5-1	TRBJ1-1	ASSLAGTGDPEAF
TRBV6-6	TRBJ2-1	ASSYLSNEQF
TRBV27	TRBJ2-1	ASSFGGNEQF
TRBV5-1	TRBJ2-7	ASSSDSYYEQY
TRBV6-5	TRBJ2-7	ASSPHLAGYEQY
TRBV7-9	TRBJ2-1	ASESRGEYNEQF
TRBV2	TRBJ2-7	ASSAGVTYEQY
TRBV30	TRBJ2-4	AWSQGGGNIQY
TRBV9	TRBJ1-1	ASSVVVNTEAF
TRBV5-6	TRBJ1-2	ASSLVNTGGVGYGYT
TRBV27	TRBJ1-1	ASSLTGTEAF
TRBV7-6	TRBJ2-1	ASSRDSEGWDNEQF
TRBV19	TRBJ2-5	ASSTLWTSSETQY
TRBV18	TRBJ2-5	ASSPPLRDRAQETQY
TRBV25-1	TRBJ2-1	ASSEYTQRGYNEQF
TRBV7-9	TRBJ1-2	ASNPRGGNPFSFYGYT
TRBV6-6	TRBJ2-7	ASSYGGQSYEQY
TRBV11-2	TRBJ1-5	ASSPGSAGPNQPQH
TRBV6-4	TRBJ2-5	ASSYFSDRGGETQY
TRBV4-1	TRBJ2-5	ASSQASGTGLQETQY
TRBV4-1	TRBJ2-7	ASSQDLDRLSYEQY
TRBV4-1	TRBJ2-7	ASSQEGTYEQY
TRBV11-1	TRBJ2-7	ASSFERGTYEQY
TRBV30	TRBJ1-4	AWTASEKLF
TRBV7-8	TRBJ2-3	ASSSYELAGAAGDTQY
TRBV21-1	TRBJ2-4	ASSKGYLAKNIQY
TRBV7-3	TRBJ2-3	ASSKQGSFTDTQY